This T cell receptor (beta chain) was identified during a study of identical twins. Through template switching, a universal primer site was introduced, and the cDNA contained unique molecular identifiers. MiXCR was run by TCRdb on the 5' RACE reads, yielding one entry per CDR3 protein. The sample lists hundreds of thousands of distinct CDR3 sequences; roughly an eighth were seen once. In this sample, this clonotype turned up a few times. What it binds is not known. Study conclusions and caveats: Beta out-of-frame sequences showed weaker excess sharing between twins.

V lost 8 bases and J 0 bases, leaving 9 bases between the germline ends. Germline values: CDR1 SNHLY, CDR2 FYNNEI. The CDR3 has 13 residues. The sample was also reused in another study, on yellow fever vaccine responses in identical twins.

Sequenced input: PBMCs. The rearrangement joins TRBV2 to TRBJ2-3; possible D gene TRBD1, 5 bases. The clonotype originates from a woman aged 18-35 years in good health. The DNA of the CDR3 is TGTGCCAGCCTCAGACAGAGCACAGATACGCAGTATTTT. Amino acids: CASLRQSTDTQYF.